Below, 26 T cell receptor delta chains from the same sample are listed, as sequenced in a study of gamma-delta chains in newborns, infants, children (dated 2019 in TCRdb). Instrument on record: Illumina MiSeq. After TCRdb called clones again from the public reads with CATT, rows with identical DNA were merged. The table for this sample lists over a thousand delta-chain clones; 7.5% to 10% of them were counted only once. The ten biggest clones cover 20% to 25% of the sample. The sample comprised blood. These receptors were taken from a child who was a newborn, infant or young child, either healthy, febrile or measles-vaccinated (not recorded which).

Regarding this clone: One base separates it from a far larger clone, so it is likely a read error. The V call is TRDV2, the J call TRDJ3; D might be TRDD3 (5 bases). The CDR3 sequence is 19 residues long. V dropped 0 bases and J dropped 0 bases, with 14 bases sitting between them. Germline V gene data show CDR1 as GEAIGNYY and CDR2 as EKD. CDR3 region: CACDTDRGCSSWDTRQMFF. The CDR3 nucleotides are TGTGCCTGTGACACCGACAGGGGGTGTAGCTCCTGGGACACCCGACAGATGTTTTTC.

This clone came up a few times. A far larger clone is one nucleotide away, so this likely arose from a read error. Other DNA sequences in this specimen translate into the identical CDR3. The rearrangement joins TRAV29/DV5 to TRDJ2; D is perhaps TRDD3 (6 bases). The CDR3 has 14 amino acids. Per germline, CDR1 NSMFDY and CDR2 ISSIKDK. The CDR3 sequence: CAASGGVLTAQLFF. CDR3 coding DNA: TGTGCGGCAAGCGGGGGAGTTTTGACAGCACAACTCTTCTTT.

The CDR3 spells CACDGLEGETTRRTDKLIF. The CDR3 nucleotides are TGTGCCTGTGACGGCTTAGAGGGGGAGACCACCCGGAGGACCGATAAACTCATCTTT. The V call is TRDV2, the J call TRDJ1; TRDD3 is a possible D gene (6 bases). Trimming took off 3 bases at V and 2 bases at J, with 27 bases between the two ends. CDR3 length: 19 amino acids. Looked up from germline, CDR1 is GEAIGNYY and CDR2 is EKD.

Remarks on this clone: This is likely an artifact of a read error, given a far larger clone one base away. This CDR3 is also generated by other DNA sequences in the sample. The chain joins TRDV2 to TRDJ3; TRDD3 matches 12 bases. The germline V gene has CDR1 GEAIGNYY and CDR2 EKD. Unmatched junction bases numbered 5, after V lost 2 bases and J lost 1 base. This CDR3 is built from 19 residues. DNA for the CDR3: TGTGCCTGTGACATACTGGGGGATACTAGTTCCTGGGACACCCGACAGATGTTTTTC. This encodes CACDILGDTSSWDTRQMFF.

V usage is TRDV2 and J usage is TRDJ1; 10 bases align to TRDD3. The CDR3 is made up of 15 amino acids. Trimming removed 4 bases from V and 7 bases from J; junction bases left unmatched: 11. CDR1 and CDR2 (germline): GEAIGNYY, EKD. CDR3 coding DNA: TGTGCCTGTGAAACCAGTGGGGGATACATTGGTAAACTCATCTTT. Protein product: CACETSGGYIGKLIF.

As for this clone: This sequence is one base from a far larger clone and is likely a read error. Other DNA sequences in this sample translate to the same CDR3. The chain carries TRDV2 and TRDJ3; 9 bases fit TRDD3. There are 20 residues in the CDR3. The germline V gene has CDR1 GEAIGNYY and CDR2 EKD. In nucleotides, the CDR3 is TGTGCCTGTGACACCAGGTTCGTGCTGGGGGATGGATGGGACACCCGACAGATGTTCTTC. Encoded protein: CACDTRFVLGDGWDTRQMFF.

For this clone: The TCRdb protein comes from a much larger clone and disagrees with this DNA's translation at residue 3, likely due to a read error; the protein given here is derived from the DNA. V usage is TRDV2 and J usage is TRDJ3; 9 bases fit TRDD3. The germline gives CDR1 GEAIGNYY, CDR2 EKD. The CDR3 has 20 residues. Written as DNA, the CDR3 is TGTGCCCGTGACACCAGGTTCGTGCTGGGGGATGGATGGGACACCCGACAGATGTTTTTC. Translated: CARDTRFVLGDGWDTRQMFF.

This clone was recorded a few times. A read error is likely here: a far larger clone is one base away. The CDR3 is CARDTEPTGGYTSWDTRQMFF. The CDR3 coding sequence is TGTGCCCGTGACACCGAACCGACTGGGGGATACACCTCCTGGGACACCCGACAGATGTTTTTC. The V gene is TRDV2, the J gene TRDJ3, with 12 bases lining up with TRDD3. The CDR3 loop spans 21 amino acids. Germline loops: CDR1 GEAIGNYY, CDR2 EKD.

This clone is labeled as medium-sized (0.01 to 0.1%). This may come from a read error, since a much larger clone is one base off. The chain links TRDV2 to TRDJ3; 9 positions match TRDD3. Trimming took 2 bases from V and 0 from J; bases not matched to a gene: 7. CDR1 and CDR2 (germline): GEAIGNYY, EKD. CDR3 size: 19 residues. This CDR3 is CACDKYWGRSSWDTRQMFF. In nucleotides, the CDR3 is TGTGCCTGTGACAAATACTGGGGGAGGAGCTCCTGGGACACCCGACAGATGTTTTTC.

The chain couples TRDV2 to TRDJ2; D is perhaps TRDD3 (5 bases). V lost 6 bases and J lost 2, with 15 bases in between. Per the germline V gene, CDR1 is GEAIGNYY and CDR2 is EKD. The CDR3 is made up of 15 amino acids. The CDR3 here is CACTGGFTLTAQLFF. The CDR3 region has the DNA TGTGCCTGTACGGGGGGCTTCACGTTGACAGCACAACTCTTCTTT.

Regarding this clone: A single base is all that separates this from a far larger clone, so a read error is likely. The same CDR3 is also encoded by other DNA sequences in this sample. The rearrangement links TRDV1 to TRDJ1, with a weak D call TRDD3 (5 bases). The CDR3 totals 20 residues. The germline CDR1 and CDR2 sequences are TSWWSYY and QGS. The CDR3 here is CALGELRRGGTLLYTDKLIF. DNA of the CDR3: TGTGCTCTCGGGGAACTAAGACGGGGCGGTACCCTTTTGTACACCGATAAACTCATCTTT.

Worth noting for this clone: TCRdb's protein for this DNA is that of a much larger clone and differs from the translation at residue 11, likely a read error; the protein shown is the DNA translation. The rearrangement joins TRDV2 to TRDJ3, with TRDD3 identical over 7 bases. CDR3 length: 17 amino acids. From germline, CDR1 is GEAIGNYY and CDR2 EKD. CDR3 sequence reads: CACDILGSSWGTRQMFF. CDR3 nucleotides: TGTGCCTGTGACATACTGGGGAGCTCCTGGGGCACCCGACAGATGTTTTTC.

Only a few counts were recorded for this clone. This DNA's translation differs at residue 5 from TCRdb's protein, which comes from a much larger clone; a read error is likely, and the protein shown is translated from the DNA. The chain carries TRDV2 and TRDJ3, with 10 positions matching TRDD3. Per germline, CDR1 GEAIGNYY and CDR2 EKD. The V gene end was trimmed by 3 bases and the J gene end by 0 bases; junction bases not matched to a gene: 1. This CDR3 comprises 17 residues. DNA for the CDR3: TGTGCCTGTGACGCTGGGGGATACTCCTGGGACACCCGACAGATGTTTTTC. It is translated as CACDAGGYSWDTRQMFF.

Points on this clone: One junction end disagrees with the germline gene, perhaps due to a read error. The rearrangement links TRDV2 to TRDJ3, with TRDD3 matching over 9 bases. The CDR3 covers 17 residues. Germline V gives CDR1 GEAIGNYY, CDR2 EKD. CDR3 sequence reads: CASLLGDASWATRQMFF. The CDR3 nucleotides read TGTGCCTCGCTCCTGGGGGATGCCTCCTGGGCCACCCGACAGATGTTTTTC.

This clone turned up a few times. TCRdb's listed protein matches a much larger clone and diverges from this DNA's translation at residue 14, likely through a read error; the protein shown comes from the DNA. The chain joins TRDV2 to TRDJ1; 9 nucleotides agree with TRDD3. The CDR3 extends over 17 amino acids. Germline assignment: CDR1 GEAIGNYY and CDR2 EKD. The CDR3 region has the DNA TGTGCCTGTGACACCGTTGCTGGGGGATCCCACACCGATGAACTCATCTTT. It yields the protein CACDTVAGGSHTDELIF.

This clone was counted a few times. The protein TCRdb gives is from a much larger clone and does not agree with this DNA's translation at residue 3, likely a read error; the protein shown here comes from the DNA. The chain employs TRDV2 and TRDJ3, with D perhaps TRDD3 (5 bases). The germline V gene has CDR1 GEAIGNYY and CDR2 EKD. This CDR3 has 19 residues. CDR3 in DNA: TGTGCCTTTGACACCGACAGGGGGTTTAGCTCCTGGGACACCCGACAGATGTTTTTC. As protein: CAFDTDRGFSSWDTRQMFF.

With regard to this clone: The mismatch at residue 15 between this DNA's translation and the TCRdb protein of a much larger clone likely reflects a read error; the protein shown is translated from the DNA. Other DNA sequences in this sample translate to the same CDR3. The chain recombines TRDV2 with TRDJ3; 8 bases agree with TRDD3. Germline V gene sequence: CDR1 GEAIGNYY, CDR2 EKD. This CDR3 has 18 amino acids. Written as DNA, the CDR3 is TGTGCCTGCGACCCCCTACTGGGGGCTACCTGGGACACCCGACGGATGTTTTTC. Residues: CACDPLLGATWDTRRMFF.

This clone was seen a few times. One base separates it from a far larger clone, so it is likely a read error. Other DNA sequences in this specimen translate into the identical CDR3. The chain uses TRDV2 and TRDJ3, with D possibly being TRDD3 (5 bases). Trimming shortened V by 3 bases and J by 2 bases, and 28 bases separated the two germline ends. CDR3 size: 22 residues. CDR1 and CDR2 from the germline V gene are GEAIGNYY and EKD. The CDR3 sequence is CACDRRCPLGDQTTWDTRQMFF. In DNA form, the CDR3 reads TGTGCCTGTGACCGTCGGTGCCCCTTAGGGGACCAGACCACCTGGGACACCCGACAGATGTTTTTC.

This clone was observed a handful of times. A single base is all that separates this from a far larger clone, so a read error is likely. The rearrangement uses TRDV2 and TRDJ3; TRDD3 might be the D (5 bases). V was shortened by 0 bases and J by 0 bases, with 14 bases between the two germline ends. CDR3 size: 19 residues. Germline values: CDR1 GEAIGNYY, CDR2 EKD. The CDR3 DNA follows: TGTGCCTGTGACACCGACAGGGGGTCTAGCTCCTGGGACACCCGACAGATGTTTTTC. Protein product: CACDTDRGSSSWDTRQMFF.

The V gene is TRDV2, the J gene TRDJ3; TRDD3 aligns across 10 bases. This CDR3 contains 16 residues. Germline V gene sequence: CDR1 GEAIGNYY, CDR2 EKD. V shed 5 bases, J shed 0 bases, and the junction held 0 bases outside the gene matches. This chain's CDR3 is CACAGGYSWDTRQMFF. CDR3 in DNA: TGTGCCTGTGCTGGGGGATACTCCTGGGACACCCGACAGATGTTTTTC.

A note on this clone: This likely stems from a read error, as it lies one base from a far larger clone. Other DNA sequences in the same sample also yield this CDR3. V gene TRDV2 combines with J gene TRDJ3; D possibly corresponds to TRDD3 (5 bases). Germline V CDR1 and CDR2: GEAIGNYY, EKD. The length of the CDR3 is 18 residues. Deletions cut 0 bases from V and 0 bases from J, with 11 bases between. CDR3 nucleotides: TGTGCCTGTGACACCGGGGGGCCCTTCTCCTGGGACACCCGACAGATGTTTTTC. Translated: CACDTGGPFSWDTRQMFF.

As regards this clone: For this DNA, TCRdb reports the protein of a much larger clone, which diverges at residue 13, most likely from a read error; the protein presented here is translated directly from the DNA. The rearrangement joins TRDV2 to TRDJ1; the match to TRDD3 covers 10 bases. The J segment lost 4 bases and the V segment lost 0 bases, leaving 13 bases of the junction unmatched. Germline CDR1 GEAIGNYY, CDR2 EKD. This CDR3 spans 18 amino acids. Here the CDR3 reads CACDTVGILGDVDDKLIF. The DNA for the CDR3 is TGTGCCTGTGACACCGTGGGGATACTGGGGGATGTAGACGATAAACTCATCTTT.

The sample holds a few counts of this clone. A much bigger clone sits one base away, suggesting this may be a read error. This sample includes further DNA sequences coding for the same CDR3. This chain links TRDV2 with TRDJ1; TRDD3 is a possible D gene (6 bases). The CDR3 totals 13 residues. Germline V lookup: CDR1 GEAIGNYY, CDR2 EKD. V was trimmed by 4 bases and J by 6 bases, leaving 14 bases between them. The CDR3 loop is CACDTGGYNKLIF. CDR3 sequence (DNA): TGTGCCTGTGATACTGGTGGATACAATAAACTCATCTTT.

This clone was seen a few times. The protein in TCRdb stems from a much larger clone and differs at residue 6 from this DNA's translation, likely a read error; here the protein is translated from the DNA. The chain has TRDV2 and TRDJ1; the match to TRDD3 covers 9 bases. The CDR3 sequence is 17 residues long. The V gene's germline CDR1 is GEAIGNYY and CDR2 EKD. The junction had 7 bases not matched to a gene; V was cut back by 0 bases and J by 0 bases. The CDR3 DNA reads as TGTGCCTGTGACACCGCTGCTGGGGGATCCCACACCGATAAACTCATCTTT. Encoded protein: CACDTAAGGSHTDKLIF.

This clone has only a few counts. This DNA translates differently at residue 4 from the TCRdb protein, which is that of a much larger clone; a read error is likely, and the protein shown is the DNA's own translation. The CDR3 reads CACGPVLGASSWDTRQMFF. CDR3 DNA sequence: TGTGCCTGTGGCCCTGTACTGGGGGCAAGCTCCTGGGACACCCGACAGATGTTTTTC. The rearrangement joins TRDV2 to TRDJ3, with 8 nucleotides matching TRDD3. The CDR3 has 19 amino acids. From germline, CDR1 is GEAIGNYY and CDR2 EKD. The V segment lost 5 bases and the J segment 0 bases; nucleotides outside the gene matches: 11.

This clone was seen a handful of times. This likely traces to a read error, being one base from a far larger clone. Other DNA sequences in the sample encode the same CDR3. The chain carries TRDV2 and TRDJ1; 8 bases are shared with TRDD3. After removal of 1 base from V and 0 bases from J, the junction contained 0 bases not matched to a gene. This CDR3 comprises 14 residues. Germline V gene sequence: CDR1 GEAIGNYY, CDR2 EKD. DNA of the CDR3: TGTGCCTGTGACACTGGGGGATACACCGATAAACTCATCTTT. This gives the protein CACDTGGYTDKLIF.